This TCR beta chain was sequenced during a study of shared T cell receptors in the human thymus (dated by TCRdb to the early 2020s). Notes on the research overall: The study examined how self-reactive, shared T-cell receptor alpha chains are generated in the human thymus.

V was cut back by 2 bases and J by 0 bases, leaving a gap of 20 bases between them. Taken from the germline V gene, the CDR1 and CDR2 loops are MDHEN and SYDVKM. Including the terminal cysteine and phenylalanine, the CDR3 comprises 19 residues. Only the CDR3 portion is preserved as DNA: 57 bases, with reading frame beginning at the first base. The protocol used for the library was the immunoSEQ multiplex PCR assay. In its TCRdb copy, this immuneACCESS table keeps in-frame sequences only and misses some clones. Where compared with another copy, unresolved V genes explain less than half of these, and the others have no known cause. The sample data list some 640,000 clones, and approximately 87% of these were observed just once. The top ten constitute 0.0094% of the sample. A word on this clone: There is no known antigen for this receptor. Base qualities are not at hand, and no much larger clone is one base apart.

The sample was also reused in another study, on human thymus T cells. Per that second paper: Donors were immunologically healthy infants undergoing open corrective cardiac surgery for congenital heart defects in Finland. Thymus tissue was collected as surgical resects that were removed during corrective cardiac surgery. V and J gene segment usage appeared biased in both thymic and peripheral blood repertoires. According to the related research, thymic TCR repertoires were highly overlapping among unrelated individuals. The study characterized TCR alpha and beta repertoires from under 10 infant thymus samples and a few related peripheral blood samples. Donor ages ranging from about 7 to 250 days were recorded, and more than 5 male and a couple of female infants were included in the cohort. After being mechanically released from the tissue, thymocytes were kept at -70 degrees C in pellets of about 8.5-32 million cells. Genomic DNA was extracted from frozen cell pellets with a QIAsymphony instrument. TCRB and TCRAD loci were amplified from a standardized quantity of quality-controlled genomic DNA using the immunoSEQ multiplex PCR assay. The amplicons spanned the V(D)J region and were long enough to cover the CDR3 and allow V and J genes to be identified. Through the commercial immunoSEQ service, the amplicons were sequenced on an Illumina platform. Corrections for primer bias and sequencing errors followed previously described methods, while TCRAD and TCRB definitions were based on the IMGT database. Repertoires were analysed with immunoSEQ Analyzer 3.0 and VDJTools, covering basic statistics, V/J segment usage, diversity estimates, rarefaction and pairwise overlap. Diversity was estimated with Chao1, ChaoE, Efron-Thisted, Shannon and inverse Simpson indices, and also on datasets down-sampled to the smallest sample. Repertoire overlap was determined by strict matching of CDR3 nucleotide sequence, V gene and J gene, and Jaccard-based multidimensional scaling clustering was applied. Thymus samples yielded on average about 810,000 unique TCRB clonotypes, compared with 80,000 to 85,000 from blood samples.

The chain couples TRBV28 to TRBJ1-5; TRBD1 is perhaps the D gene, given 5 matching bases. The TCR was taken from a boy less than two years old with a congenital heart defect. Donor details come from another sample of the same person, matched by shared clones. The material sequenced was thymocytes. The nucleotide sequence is TGTGCCAGCAGTTTAGAGAAACGAAACTGGGGCTATAGCAATCAGCCCCAGCATTTT. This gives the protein CASSLEKRNWGYSNQPQHF. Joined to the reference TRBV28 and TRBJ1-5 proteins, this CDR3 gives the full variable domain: DVKVTQSSRYLVKRTGEKVFLECVQDMDHENMFWYRQDPGLGLRLIYFSYDVKMKEKGDIPEGYSVSREKKERFSLILESASTNQTSMYLCASSLEKRNWGYSNQPQHFGDGTRLSIL.